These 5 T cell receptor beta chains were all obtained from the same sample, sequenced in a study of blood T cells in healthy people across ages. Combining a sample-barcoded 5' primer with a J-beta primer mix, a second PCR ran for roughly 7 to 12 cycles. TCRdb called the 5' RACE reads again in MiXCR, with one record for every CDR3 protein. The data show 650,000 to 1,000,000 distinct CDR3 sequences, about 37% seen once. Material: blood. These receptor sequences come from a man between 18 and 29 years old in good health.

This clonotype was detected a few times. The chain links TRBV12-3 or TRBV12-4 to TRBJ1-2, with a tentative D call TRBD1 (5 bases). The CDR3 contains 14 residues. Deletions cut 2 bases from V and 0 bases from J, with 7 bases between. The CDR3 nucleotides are TGTGCCAGCAGTTTACAGGGTACTAACTATGGCTACACCTTC. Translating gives CASSLQGTNYGYTF.

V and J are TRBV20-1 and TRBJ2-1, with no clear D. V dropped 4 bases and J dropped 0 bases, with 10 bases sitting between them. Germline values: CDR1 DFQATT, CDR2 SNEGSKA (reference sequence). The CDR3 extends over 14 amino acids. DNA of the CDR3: TGCAGTGCTATAGCTCTGAGCTCCTACAATGAGCAGTTCTTC. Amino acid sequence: CSAIALSSYNEQFF.

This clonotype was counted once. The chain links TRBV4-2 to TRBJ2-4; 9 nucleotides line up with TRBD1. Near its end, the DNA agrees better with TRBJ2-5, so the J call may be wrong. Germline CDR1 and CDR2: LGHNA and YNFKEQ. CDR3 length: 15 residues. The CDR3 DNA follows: TGTGCCAGCAGCCGCTGGACAGGGGTCGGGGAGACCCAGTACTTC. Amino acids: CASSRWTGVGETQYF.

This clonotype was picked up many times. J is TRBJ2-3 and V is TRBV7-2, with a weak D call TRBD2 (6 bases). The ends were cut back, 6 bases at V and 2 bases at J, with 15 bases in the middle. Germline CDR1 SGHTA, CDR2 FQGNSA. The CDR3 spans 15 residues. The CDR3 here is CASSPLGGATDTQYF. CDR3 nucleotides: TGTGCCAGCAGTCCCTTGGGGGGAGCCACAGATACGCAGTATTTT.

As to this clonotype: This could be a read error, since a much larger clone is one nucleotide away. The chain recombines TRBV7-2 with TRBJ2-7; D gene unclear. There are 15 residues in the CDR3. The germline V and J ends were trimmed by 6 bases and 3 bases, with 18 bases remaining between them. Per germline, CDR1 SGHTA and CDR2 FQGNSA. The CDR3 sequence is CASRSEIPGFYEQYF. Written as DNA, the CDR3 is TGTGCCAGCAGGTCTGAAATACCCGGCTTCTACGAGCAGTACTTC.